Below, 5 T cell receptor beta chains from the same sample are listed, as sequenced in a study of T cells in Graves' hyperthyroidism and ophthalmopathy. RNA transcripts yielded amplified TCR beta CDR3 regions. Initially, a first-round RT-PCR of the TCR CDR3 employed the HTBI primer set. One entry per CDR3 protein, called by TCRdb with MiXCR from the multiplex PCR reads. Among about 290,000 distinct CDR3 sequences, nearly 15% were seen once, and the ten largest hold under 35%. Sequenced: blood. The origin of the receptors is a woman aged 45 to 65 with Graves' hyperthyroidism that later progressed to Graves' ophthalmopathy.

The table lists this clonotype with many counts. The chain uses TRBV20-1 and TRBJ2-7; D remains unclear. Trimming removed 0 bases at V and 1 base at J, with 10 bases between. The CDR3 is made up of 14 amino acids. CDR1 is DFQATT, CDR2 SNEGSKA, per germline (reference sequence). The CDR3 region is CSARDPPLSYEQYF. The CDR3 nucleotides are TGCAGTGCTAGAGATCCTCCCCTTTCCTACGAGCAGTACTTC.

Many counts were recorded for this clonotype. V is TRBV20-1 and J is TRBJ1-1; D might be TRBD1 (5 bases). Germline loops: CDR1 DFQATT, CDR2 SNEGSKA (reference sequence). V lost 4 bases to trimming and J lost 1 base, with 10 bases between them. The CDR3 loop spans 13 amino acids. In DNA form, the CDR3 reads TGCAGTGCTATGACAGCAGGGAACACTGAAGCTTTCTTT. It encodes CSAMTAGNTEAFF.

This clonotype was detected ten times or more. The chain is built from TRBV2 and TRBJ1-1; 8 bases align to TRBD1. The CDR3 runs 14 residues. Germline V gene lookup returns CDR1 SNHLY and CDR2 FYNNEI. Trimming removed 4 bases from V and 4 bases from J; junction bases left unmatched: 5. Here the CDR3 DNA reads TGTGCCAGCAGTGGGTACAGGGGGTTCACTGAAGCTTTCTTT. As protein: CASSGYRGFTEAFF. Supplemented by reference TRBV2 and TRBJ1-1, the full variable domain reads EPEVTQTPSHQVTQMGQEVILRCVPISNHLYFYWYRQILGQKVEFLVSFYNNEISEKSEIFDDQFSVERPDGSNFTLKIRSTKLEDSAMYFCASSGYRGFTEAFFGQGTRLTVV.

This clonotype was detected many times. The rearrangement links TRBV2 to TRBJ2-3; D possibly corresponds to TRBD2 (7 bases). Trimming removed 6 bases at V and 8 bases at J, with 21 bases between. CDR3 length equals 15 residues. Germline assignment: CDR1 SNHLY and CDR2 FYNNEI. The CDR3 coding sequence is TGTGCCAGCAGCGAGGGGGGAGGGCCGAGGGGTACGCAGTATTTT. It codes for CASSEGGGPRGTQYF.

This sequence joins TRBV7-2 and TRBJ2-1, with 9 bases that match TRBD1. J gave up 7 bases and V 5 bases, and 9 bases lay outside the gene matches. The CDR3 runs to 15 residues. Germline CDR1 and CDR2: SGHTA and FQGNSA. DNA for the CDR3: TGTGCCAGCAGCCGTCCCGGGACAGGGAATAATGAGCAGTTCTTC. It codes for CASSRPGTGNNEQFF. Drawing the rest from reference TRBV7-2 and TRBJ2-1, the complete variable domain is GAGVSQSPSNKVTEKGKDVELRCDPISGHTALYWYRQSLGQGLEFLIYFQGNSAPDKSGLPSDRFSAERTGGSVSTLTIQRTQQEDSAVYLCASSRPGTGNNEQFFGPGTRLTVL.